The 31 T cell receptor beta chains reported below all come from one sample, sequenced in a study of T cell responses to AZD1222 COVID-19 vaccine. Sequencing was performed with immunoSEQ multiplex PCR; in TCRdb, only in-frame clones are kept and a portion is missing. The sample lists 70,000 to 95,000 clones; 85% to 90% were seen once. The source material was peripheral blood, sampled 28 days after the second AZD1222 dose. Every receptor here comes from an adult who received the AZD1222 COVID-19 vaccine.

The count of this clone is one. CDR3 DNA sequence: TGTGCCTGGAGTGAGGGGGGAGATACGCAGTATTTT. The encoded protein is CAWSEGGDTQYF. This chain uses TRBV30 with TRBJ2-3, with D possibly being TRBD1 or TRBD2 (6 bases each). The V end was cut by 1 base, the J end by 5 bases, with 7 bases between. The germline V gene encodes CDR1 GTSNPN and CDR2 SVGIG (reference sequence). There are 12 residues in the CDR3. The whole variable domain, remainder taken from reference TRBV30 and TRBJ2-3, is SQTIHQWPATLVQPVGSPLSLECTVEGTSNPNLYWYRQAAGRGLQLLFYSVGIGQISSEVPQNLSASRPQDRQFILSSKKLLLSDSGFYLCAWSEGGDTQYFGPGTRLTVL.

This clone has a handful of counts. The CDR3 loop is CASTWTGEHSNQPQHF. The CDR3, as DNA: TGTGCCAGTACCTGGACAGGAGAGCATAGCAATCAGCCCCAGCATTTT. The J gene is TRBJ1-5, the V gene TRBV19; TRBD1 matches at 7 bases. Germline CDR1 reads LNHDA; CDR2 reads SQIVND (reference sequence). This CDR3 has 16 amino acids. J lost 0 bases, V lost 7 bases, and 9 bases had no gene match.

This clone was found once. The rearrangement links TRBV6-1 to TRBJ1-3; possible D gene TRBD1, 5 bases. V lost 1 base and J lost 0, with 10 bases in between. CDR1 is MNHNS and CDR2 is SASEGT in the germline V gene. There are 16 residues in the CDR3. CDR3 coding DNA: TGTGCCAGCAGTGAAGGGGGCAGTCTCTCTGGAAACACCATATATTTT. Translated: CASSEGGSLSGNTIYF.

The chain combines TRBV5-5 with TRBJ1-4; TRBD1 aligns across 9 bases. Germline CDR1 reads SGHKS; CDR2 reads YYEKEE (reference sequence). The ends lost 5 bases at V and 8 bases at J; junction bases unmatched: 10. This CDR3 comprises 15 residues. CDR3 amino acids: CASRPEDRGWEKLFF. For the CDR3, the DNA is TGTGCCAGCAGACCTGAGGACAGGGGATGGGAAAAACTGTTTTTT.

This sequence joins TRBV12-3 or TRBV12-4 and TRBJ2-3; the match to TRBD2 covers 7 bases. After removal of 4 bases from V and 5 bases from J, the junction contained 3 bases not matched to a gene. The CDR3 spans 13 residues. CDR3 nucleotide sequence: TGTGCCAGCAGTTGGGCGGGAGTAGATACGCAGTATTTT. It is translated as CASSWAGVDTQYF.

The CDR3 protein is CASSPQEGDTEAFF. DNA for the CDR3: TGTGCCAGCTCACCCCAGGAGGGCGACACTGAAGCTTTCTTT. V usage is TRBV18 and J usage is TRBJ1-1; no definite D call. Between the trimmed V and J ends, which lost 3 bases and 3 bases, there was a span of 11 bases. CDR3 size: 14 residues. Germline CDR1 is KGHSH and CDR2 is LQKENI.

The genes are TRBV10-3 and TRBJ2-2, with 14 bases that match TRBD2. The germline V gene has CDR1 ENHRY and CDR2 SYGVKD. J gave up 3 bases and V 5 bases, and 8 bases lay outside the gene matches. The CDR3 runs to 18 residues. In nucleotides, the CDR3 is TGTGCCATCAGTTATGAGGGACTAGCGGGAGTAGACACCGGGGAGCTGTTTTTT. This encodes CAISYEGLAGVDTGELFF.

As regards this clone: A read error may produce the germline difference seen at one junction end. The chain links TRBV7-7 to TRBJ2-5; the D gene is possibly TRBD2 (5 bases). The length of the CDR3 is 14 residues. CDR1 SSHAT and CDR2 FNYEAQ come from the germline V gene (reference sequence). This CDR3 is CASSKTGVEETQYF. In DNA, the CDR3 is TGTGCTAGCAGCAAAACCGGGGTGGAAGAGACCCAGTACTTC.

DNA of the CDR3: TGCAGCGTCCTGACAGGGTTTAACTATGGCTACACCTTC. Encoded protein: CSVLTGFNYGYTF. The chain couples TRBV29-1 to TRBJ1-2; 7 positions match TRBD1. From germline, CDR1 is SQVTM and CDR2 ANQGSEA. This CDR3 has 13 amino acids. V shed 6 bases, J shed 1 base, and the junction held 5 bases outside the gene matches. The full variable domain, rest sourced from reference TRBV29-1 and TRBJ1-2, is SAVISQKPSRDICQRGTSLTIQCQVDSQVTMMFWYRQQPGQSLTLIATANQGSEATYESGFVIDKFPISRPNLTFSTLTVSNMSPEDSSIYLCSVLTGFNYGYTFGSGTRLTVV.

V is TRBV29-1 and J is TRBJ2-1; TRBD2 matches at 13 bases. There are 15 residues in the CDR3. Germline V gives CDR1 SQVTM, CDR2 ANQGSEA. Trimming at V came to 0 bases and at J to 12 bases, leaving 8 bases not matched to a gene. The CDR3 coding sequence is TGCAGCGTTGAAGATGGTGGACTAGCGGGAGAGGCGCAGTTCTTC. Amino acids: CSVEDGGLAGEAQFF.

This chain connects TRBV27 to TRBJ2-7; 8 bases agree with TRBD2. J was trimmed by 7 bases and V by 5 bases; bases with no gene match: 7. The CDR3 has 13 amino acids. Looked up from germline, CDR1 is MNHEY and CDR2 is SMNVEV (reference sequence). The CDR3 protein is CASSPSGSSEQYF. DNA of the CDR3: TGTGCCAGCAGTCCCAGCGGGAGTTCTGAGCAGTACTTC.

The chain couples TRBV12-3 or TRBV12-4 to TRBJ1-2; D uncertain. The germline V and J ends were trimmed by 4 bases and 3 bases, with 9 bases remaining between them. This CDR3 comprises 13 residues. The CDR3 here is CASSSDGYYGYTF. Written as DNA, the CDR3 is TGTGCCAGCAGTTCGGACGGATACTATGGCTACACCTTC.

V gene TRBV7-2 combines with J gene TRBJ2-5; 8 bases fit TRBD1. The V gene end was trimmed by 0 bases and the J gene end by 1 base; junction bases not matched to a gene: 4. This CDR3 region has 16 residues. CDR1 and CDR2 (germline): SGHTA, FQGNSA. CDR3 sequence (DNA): TGTGCCAGCAGCTTAGCGCGCGGGACAGGCCAAGAGACCCAGTACTTC. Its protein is CASSLARGTGQETQYF.

Written as DNA, the CDR3 is TGTGCCAGCAGCTTAGGTAGTCCTAGCACCGGGGAGCTGTTTTTT. Translation gives CASSLGSPSTGELFF. This chain connects TRBV11-3 to TRBJ2-2; the D is unclear. Germline V gene sequence: CDR1 SGHNT, CDR2 YENEEA. V was shortened by 1 base and J by 4 bases, with 10 bases between the two germline ends. This CDR3 region has 15 residues.

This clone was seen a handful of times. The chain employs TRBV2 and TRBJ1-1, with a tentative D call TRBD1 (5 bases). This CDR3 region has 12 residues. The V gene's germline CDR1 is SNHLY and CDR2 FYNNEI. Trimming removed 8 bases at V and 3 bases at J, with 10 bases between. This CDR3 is CASGTRDTEAFF. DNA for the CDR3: TGTGCCAGCGGGACTCGGGACACTGAAGCTTTCTTT.

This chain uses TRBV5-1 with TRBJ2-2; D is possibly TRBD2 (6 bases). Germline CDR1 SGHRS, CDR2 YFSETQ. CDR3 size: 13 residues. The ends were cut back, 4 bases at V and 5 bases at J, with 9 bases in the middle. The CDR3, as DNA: TGCGCCAGCAGCGGGACTGGGACCGGGGAGCTGTTTTTT. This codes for CASSGTGTGELFF.

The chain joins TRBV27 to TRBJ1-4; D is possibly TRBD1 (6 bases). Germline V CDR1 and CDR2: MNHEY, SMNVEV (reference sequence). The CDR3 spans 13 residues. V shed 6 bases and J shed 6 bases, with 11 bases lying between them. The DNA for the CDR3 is TGTGCCAGCAGGGGGGGGCCCTATGAAAAACTGTTTTTT. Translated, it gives CASRGGPYEKLFF. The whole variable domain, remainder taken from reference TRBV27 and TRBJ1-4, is EAQVTQNPRYLITVTGKKLTVTCSQNMNHEYMSWYRQDPGLGLRQIYYSMNVEVTDKGDVPEGYKVSRKEKRNFPLILESPSPNQTSLYFCASRGGPYEKLFFGSGTQLSVL.

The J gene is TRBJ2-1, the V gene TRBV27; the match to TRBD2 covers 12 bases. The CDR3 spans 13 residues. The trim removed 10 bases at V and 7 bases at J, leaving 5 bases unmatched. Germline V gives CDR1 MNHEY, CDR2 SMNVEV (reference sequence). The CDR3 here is CATRTSGINEQFF. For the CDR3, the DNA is TGTGCCACCCGGACTAGCGGGATTAATGAGCAGTTCTTC.

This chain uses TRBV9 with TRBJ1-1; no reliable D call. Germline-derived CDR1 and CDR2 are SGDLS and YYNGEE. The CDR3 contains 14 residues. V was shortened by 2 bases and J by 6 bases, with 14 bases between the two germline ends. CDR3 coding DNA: TGTGCCAGCAGCGTTTCCCCTTCCGCCCCTGAAGCTTTCTTT. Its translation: CASSVSPSAPEAFF.

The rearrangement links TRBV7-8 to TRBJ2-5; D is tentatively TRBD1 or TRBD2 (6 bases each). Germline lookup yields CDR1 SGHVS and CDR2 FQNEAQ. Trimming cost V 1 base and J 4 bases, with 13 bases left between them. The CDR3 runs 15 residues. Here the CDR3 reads CASSLGRGSVETQYF. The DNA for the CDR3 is TGTGCCAGCAGCTTAGGGAGGGGGTCAGTAGAGACCCAGTACTTC.

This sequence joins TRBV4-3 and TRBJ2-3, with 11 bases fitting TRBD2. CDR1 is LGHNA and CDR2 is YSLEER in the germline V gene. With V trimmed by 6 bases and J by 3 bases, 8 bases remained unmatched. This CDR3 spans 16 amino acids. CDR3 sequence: CASSPVAGGRTDTQYF. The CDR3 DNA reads TGCGCCAGCAGTCCTGTAGCGGGGGGGCGGACAGATACGCAGTATTTT.

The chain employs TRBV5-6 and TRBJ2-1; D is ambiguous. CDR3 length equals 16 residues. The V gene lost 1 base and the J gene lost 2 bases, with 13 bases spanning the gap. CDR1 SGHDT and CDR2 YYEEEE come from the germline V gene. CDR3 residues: CASSLLMGFTYNEQFF. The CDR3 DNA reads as TGTGCCAGCAGCTTGTTAATGGGATTCACCTACAATGAGCAGTTCTTC.

For the CDR3, the DNA is TGTGCCAGCAATCGGGGGACGATAAACAATGAGCAGTTCTTC. This sequence encodes CASNRGTINNEQFF. The rearrangement uses TRBV9 and TRBJ2-1; D is possibly TRBD2 (6 bases). With 6 bases removed from V and 5 bases from J, the gap between germline ends came to 15 bases. This CDR3 is 14 amino acids long. The V gene's germline CDR1 is SGDLS and CDR2 YYNGEE.

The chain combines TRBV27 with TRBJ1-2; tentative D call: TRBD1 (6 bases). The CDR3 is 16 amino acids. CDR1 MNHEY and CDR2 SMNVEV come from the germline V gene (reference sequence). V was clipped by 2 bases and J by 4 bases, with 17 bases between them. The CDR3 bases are TGTGCCAGCAGTTTAGTTACGAGGCAGGGGACCTATGGCTACACCTTC. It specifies CASSLVTRQGTYGYTF.

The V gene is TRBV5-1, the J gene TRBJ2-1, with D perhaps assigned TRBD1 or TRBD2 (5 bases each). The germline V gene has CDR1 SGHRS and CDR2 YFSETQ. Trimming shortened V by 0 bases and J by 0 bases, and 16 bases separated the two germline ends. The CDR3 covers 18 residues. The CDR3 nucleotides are TGCGCCAGCAGCTTGGATGTAACGGGGCTGGGCTCCTACAATGAGCAGTTCTTC. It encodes CASSLDVTGLGSYNEQFF.

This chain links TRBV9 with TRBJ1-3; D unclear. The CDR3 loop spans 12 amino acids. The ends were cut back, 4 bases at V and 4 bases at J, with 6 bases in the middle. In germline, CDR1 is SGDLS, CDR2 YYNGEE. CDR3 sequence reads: CASSNSGNTIYF. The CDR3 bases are TGTGCCAGCAGCAACTCCGGAAACACCATATATTTT.

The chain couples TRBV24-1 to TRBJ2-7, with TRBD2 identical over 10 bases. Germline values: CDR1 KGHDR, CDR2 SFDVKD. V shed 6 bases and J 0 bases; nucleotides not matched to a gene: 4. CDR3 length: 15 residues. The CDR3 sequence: CATSSSGSPSYEQYF. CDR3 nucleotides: TGTGCCACCAGTTCTAGCGGGAGCCCCTCCTACGAGCAGTACTTC.

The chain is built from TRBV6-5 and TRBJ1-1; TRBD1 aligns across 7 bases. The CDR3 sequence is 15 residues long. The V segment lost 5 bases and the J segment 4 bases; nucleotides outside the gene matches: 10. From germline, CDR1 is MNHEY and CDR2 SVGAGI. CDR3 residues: CASSLYRGHGTEAFF. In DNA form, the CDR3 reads TGTGCCAGCAGTCTATATAGGGGGCACGGCACTGAAGCTTTCTTT.

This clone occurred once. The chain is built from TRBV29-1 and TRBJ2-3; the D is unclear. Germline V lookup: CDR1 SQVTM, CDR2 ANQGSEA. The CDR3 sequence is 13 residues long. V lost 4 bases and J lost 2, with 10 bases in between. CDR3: CSVAAVSTDTQYF. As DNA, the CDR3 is TGCAGCGTTGCGGCAGTTTCCACAGATACGCAGTATTTT.

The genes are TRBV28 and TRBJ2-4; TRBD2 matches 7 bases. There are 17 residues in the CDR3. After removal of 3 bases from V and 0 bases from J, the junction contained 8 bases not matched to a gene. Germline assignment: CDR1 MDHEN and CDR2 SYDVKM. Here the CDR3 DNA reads TGTGCCAGCAGTTTTGGGAGGGACTTCTCAGCCAAAAACATTCAGTACTTC. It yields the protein CASSFGRDFSAKNIQYF.

The CDR3 DNA sequence: TGCAGCGCCCGCGTTCAGGACAACTATGGCTACACCTTC. It yields the protein CSARVQDNYGYTF. The chain joins TRBV29-1 to TRBJ1-2, with unresolved D. The V end lost 7 bases, the J end lost 2 bases, and 14 bases lay between the germline ends. This CDR3 spans 13 amino acids. Germline loops: CDR1 SQVTM, CDR2 ANQGSEA.